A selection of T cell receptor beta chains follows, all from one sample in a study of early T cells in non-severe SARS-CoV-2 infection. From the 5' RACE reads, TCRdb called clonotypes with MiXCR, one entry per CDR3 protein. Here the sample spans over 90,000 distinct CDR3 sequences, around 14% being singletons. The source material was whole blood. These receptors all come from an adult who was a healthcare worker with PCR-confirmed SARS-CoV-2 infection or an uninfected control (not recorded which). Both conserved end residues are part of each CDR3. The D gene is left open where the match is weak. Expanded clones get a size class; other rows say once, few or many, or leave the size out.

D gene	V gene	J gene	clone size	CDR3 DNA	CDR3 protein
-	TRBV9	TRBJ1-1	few	TGTGCCAGCAGCGAACAACGGGGGACGGGGTACACTGAAGCTTTCTTT	CASSEQRGTGYTEAFF
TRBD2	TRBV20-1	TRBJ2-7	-	TGCAGTGCAGGGACTAGCGGGAGGGCCCCCGAGCAGTACTTC	CSAGTSGRAPEQYF
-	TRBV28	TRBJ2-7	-	TGTGCCAGCAGGACCGGCTACGAGCAGTACTTC	CASRTGYEQYF
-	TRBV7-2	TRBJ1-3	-	TGTGCCAGCAGCCCCAGGGAGGGAAGAAACACCATATATTTT	CASSPREGRNTIYF
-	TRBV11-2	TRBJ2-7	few	TGTGCCAGCAGCTCAGTGACCGGGGTAGGCTACGAGCAGTACTTC	CASSSVTGVGYEQYF
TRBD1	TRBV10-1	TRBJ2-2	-	TGCGCCGGACCGGGACAGGGATCGGACACCGGGGAGCTGTTTTTT	CAGPGQGSDTGELFF
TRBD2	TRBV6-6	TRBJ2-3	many	TGTGCCAGCAGAGACTCCTCTAGCGGCGCCACAGATACGCAGTATTTT	CASRDSSSGATDTQYF
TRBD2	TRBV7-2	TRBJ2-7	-	TGTGCCAGCAGCTTAGTCGGCGGGACTAACTCCTACGAGCAGTACTTC	CASSLVGGTNSYEQYF
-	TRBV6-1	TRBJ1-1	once	TGTGCCAGCAGTGAAGTAGGGGGACTTGGAGCTTTCTTT	CASSEVGGLGAFF
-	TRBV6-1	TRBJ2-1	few	TGTGCCAGCAGTCCCAAGGGGAATGAGCAGTTCTTC	CASSPKGNEQFF
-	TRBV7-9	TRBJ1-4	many	TGTGCCAGCAGCTTAGATAATGGCGTGCTGTTTTTT	CASSLDNGVLFF
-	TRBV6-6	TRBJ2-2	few	TGTGCCAGCAGATTACCGCCCGGGACACCCACCGGGGAGCTGTTTTTT	CASRLPPGTPTGELFF
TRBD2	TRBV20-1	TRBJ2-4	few	TGCAGTGCTAGAGAACTAGCGGGAGTAACAAACATTCAGTACTTC	CSARELAGVTNIQYF
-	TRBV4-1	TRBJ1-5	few	TGCGCCAGCAGCCAAGATGAGGGGGTTAATCAGCCCCAGCATTTT	CASSQDEGVNQPQHF
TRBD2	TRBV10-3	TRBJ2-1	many	TGTGCCACGGGAGGAACTAGCCGGTTTGATGAGCAGTTCTTC	CATGGTSRFDEQFF
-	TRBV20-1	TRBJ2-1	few	TGCAGTGCCGCCCTAAGGAGGGGTGAGCAGTTCTTC	CSAALRRGEQFF
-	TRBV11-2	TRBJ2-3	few	TGTGCCAGCAGCTTAGTTGCGGGGAACACAGATACGCAGTATTTT	CASSLVAGNTDTQYF
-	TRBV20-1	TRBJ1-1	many	TGCAGTGCTAGACGGGGGTTTAAGGGTGAAGCTTTCTTT	CSARRGFKGEAFF
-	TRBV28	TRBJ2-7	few	TGTGCCAGCAGCGATTCGGGGGGCCGCTCCTACGAGCAGTACTTC	CASSDSGGRSYEQYF
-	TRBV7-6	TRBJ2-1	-	TGTGCCAGCAGCTTAGTGGCGGGACCGGGGAATGAGCAGTTCTTC	CASSLVAGPGNEQFF
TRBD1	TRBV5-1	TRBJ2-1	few	TGCGCCAGCAGGGGACAGGGTGCCTCAAAGAGCTCCTACAATGAGCAGTTCTTC	CASRGQGASKSSYNEQFF
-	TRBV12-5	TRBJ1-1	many	TGTGCTAGTGGTAACGAGGGGAACACTGAAGCTTTCTTT	CASGNEGNTEAFF
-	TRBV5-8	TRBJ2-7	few	TGTGCCAGCAGCTTGGTGACTAGTCGCTCCTACGAGCAGTACTTC	CASSLVTSRSYEQYF
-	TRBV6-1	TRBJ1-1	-	TGTGCCAGCAGTGAAGGACTCCTGAACACTGAAGCTTTCTTT	CASSEGLLNTEAFF
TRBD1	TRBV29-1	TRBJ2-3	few	TGCAGCACCTCCTACAGGGGTTCCGCAGATACGCAGTATTTT	CSTSYRGSADTQYF
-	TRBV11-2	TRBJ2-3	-	TGTGCCAGCAGCATACAGGGGAGGGGGGCAGATACGCAGTATTTT	CASSIQGRGADTQYF
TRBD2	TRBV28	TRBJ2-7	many	TGTGCCAGCAGTTCAACTAGCGGGAGCCTGAGGGAGCAGTACTTC	CASSSTSGSLREQYF
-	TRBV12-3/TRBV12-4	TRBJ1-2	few	TGTGCCAGCAGGTCTGGGGCGGCCTATGGCTACACCTTC	CASRSGAAYGYTF
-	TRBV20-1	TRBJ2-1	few	TGCAGTGCTAAGACTCCTCGGGTAGCCTACAATGAGCAGTTCTTC	CSAKTPRVAYNEQFF
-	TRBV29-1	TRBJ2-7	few	TGCAGCATCCTCCCCCAGGGGTCCTCCTACGAGCAGTACTTC	CSILPQGSSYEQYF
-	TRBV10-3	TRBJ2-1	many	TGTGCCACGGGCCGGGACCATCAAAATGAGCAGTTCTTC	CATGRDHQNEQFF
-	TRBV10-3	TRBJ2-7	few	TGTGCCATCAGTGATGGACAGAGAGCCTACGAGCAGTACTTC	CAISDGQRAYEQYF
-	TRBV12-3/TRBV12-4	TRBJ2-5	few	TGTGCCAGCAGCCGGGGGGCTGGGGAGACCCAGTACTTC	CASSRGAGETQYF
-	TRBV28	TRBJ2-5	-	TGTGCCAGCAGTTTCGAGAGCCAAGAGACCCAGTACTTC	CASSFESQETQYF
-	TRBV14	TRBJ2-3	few	TGTGCCAGCAGCCAGCTGAGGGTCGCAGATACGCAGTATTTT	CASSQLRVADTQYF
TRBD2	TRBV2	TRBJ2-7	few	TGTGCCAGCAGTGAAAGGGGACTAGCGGCTTCCTACGAGCAGTACTTC	CASSERGLAASYEQYF
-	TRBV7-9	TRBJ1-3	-	TGTGCCAGCAGCTTAGACGGGTCCACCTCTGGAAACACCATATATTTT	CASSLDGSTSGNTIYF
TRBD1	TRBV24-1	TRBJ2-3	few	TGTGCCACCAGTGATTCAGAACAGGGGGCGGAAGATACGCAGTATTTT	CATSDSEQGAEDTQYF
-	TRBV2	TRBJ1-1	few	TGTGCCAGCAGTGATTCGGGAAACCTTGAAGCTTTCTTT	CASSDSGNLEAFF
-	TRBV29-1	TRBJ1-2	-	TGCAGCGTTGAAGAATTTAGGGGTCGAGACTATGGCTACACCTTC	CSVEEFRGRDYGYTF
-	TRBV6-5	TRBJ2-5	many	TGTGCCAGCAGTTACCAGACAGGGAGGGCAGAGACCCAGTACTTC	CASSYQTGRAETQYF
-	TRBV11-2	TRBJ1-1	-	TGTGCCAGCAGCGCCACGTTAGGAGGTTCGACAGTAGAAGCTTTCTTT	CASSATLGGSTVEAFF
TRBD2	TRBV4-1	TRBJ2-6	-	TGCGCCAGCAGCCAGGGTCCTCGGCTAGCGGGAGGGTCTGGGGCCAACGTCCTGACTTTC	CASSQGPRLAGGSGANVLTF
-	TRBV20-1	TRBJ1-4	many	TGCAGTGCTACCTTCCCCGGGGATGAAAAACTGTTTTTT	CSATFPGDEKLFF
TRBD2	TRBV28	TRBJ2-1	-	TGTGCCAGCAGCTCTCTAGCGGGGTACAATGAGCAGTTCTTC	CASSSLAGYNEQFF
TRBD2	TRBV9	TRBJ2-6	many	TGTGCCAGCAGCGTAGCCGTGCTAGCGGGCTCTGGGGCCAACGTCCTGACTTTC	CASSVAVLAGSGANVLTF
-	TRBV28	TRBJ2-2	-	TGTGCCAGCAGTTTAGAATCCTCTAGGGAGCTGTTTTTT	CASSLESSRELFF
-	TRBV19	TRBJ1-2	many	TGTGCCAGTAGAACAGGGAACTATGGCTACACCTTC	CASRTGNYGYTF
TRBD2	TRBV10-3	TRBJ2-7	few	TGTGCCATCAGTGATCCCCTAGCGGGAGACCGCTACGAGCAGTACTTC	CAISDPLAGDRYEQYF